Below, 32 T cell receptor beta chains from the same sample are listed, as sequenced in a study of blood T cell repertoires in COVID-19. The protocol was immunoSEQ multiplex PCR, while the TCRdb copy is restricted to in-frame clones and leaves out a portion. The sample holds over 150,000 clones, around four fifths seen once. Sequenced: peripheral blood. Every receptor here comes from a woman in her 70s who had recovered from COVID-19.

This chain's CDR3 is CASSQARTGGGHEKLFF. The CDR3 bases are TGTGCCAGCAGCCAAGCGCGGACAGGGGGCGGGCATGAAAAACTGTTTTTT. V usage is TRBV4-2 and J usage is TRBJ1-4, with 11 bases fitting TRBD1. V shed 1 base, J shed 6 bases, and the junction held 7 bases outside the gene matches. Germline CDR1 LGHNA, CDR2 YNFKEQ. The CDR3 is 17 residues long.

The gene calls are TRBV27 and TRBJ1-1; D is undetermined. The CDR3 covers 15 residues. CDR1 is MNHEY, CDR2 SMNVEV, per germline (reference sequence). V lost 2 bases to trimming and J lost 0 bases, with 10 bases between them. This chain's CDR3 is CASSLIQSLNTEAFF. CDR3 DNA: TGTGCCAGCAGTTTAATCCAGTCTTTGAACACTGAAGCTTTCTTT.

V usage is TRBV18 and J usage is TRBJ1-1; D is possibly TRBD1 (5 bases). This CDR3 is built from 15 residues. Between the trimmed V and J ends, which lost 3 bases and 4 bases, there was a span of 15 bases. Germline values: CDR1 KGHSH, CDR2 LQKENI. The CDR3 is CASSPGGVGPTEAFF. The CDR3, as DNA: TGTGCCAGCTCACCGGGGGGGGTGGGACCCACTGAAGCTTTCTTT.

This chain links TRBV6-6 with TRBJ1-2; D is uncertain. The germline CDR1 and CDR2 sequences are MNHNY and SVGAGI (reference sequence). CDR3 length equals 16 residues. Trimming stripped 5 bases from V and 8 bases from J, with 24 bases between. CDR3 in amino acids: CASSPRPGEGSGGYTF. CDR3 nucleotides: TGTGCCAGCAGTCCCCGCCCCGGGGAGGGTAGTGGAGGCTACACCTTC.

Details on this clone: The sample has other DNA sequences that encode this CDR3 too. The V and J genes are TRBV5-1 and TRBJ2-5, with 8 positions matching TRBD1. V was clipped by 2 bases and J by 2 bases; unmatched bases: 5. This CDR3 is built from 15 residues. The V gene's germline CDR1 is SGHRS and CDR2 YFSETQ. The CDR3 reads CASSLGTGRQETQYF. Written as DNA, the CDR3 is TGCGCCAGCAGCTTAGGGACAGGCCGACAAGAGACCCAGTACTTC. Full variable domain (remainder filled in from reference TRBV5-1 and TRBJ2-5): KAGVTQTPRYLIKTRGQQVTLSCSPISGHRSVSWYQQTPGQGLQFLFEYFSETQRNKGNFPGRFSGRQFSNSRSEMNVSTLELGDSALYLCASSLGTGRQETQYFGPGTRLLVL.

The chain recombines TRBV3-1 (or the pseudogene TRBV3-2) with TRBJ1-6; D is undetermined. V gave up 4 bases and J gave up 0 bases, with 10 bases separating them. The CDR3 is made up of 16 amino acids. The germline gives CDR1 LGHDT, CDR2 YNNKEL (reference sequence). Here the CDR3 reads CASSLPPSSYNSPLHF. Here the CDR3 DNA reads TGTGCCAGCAGCCTGCCCCCGAGCTCCTATAATTCACCCCTCCACTTT.

The CDR3 reads CASNSPDRYGVTEAFF. CDR3 nucleotides: TGTGCCAGCAACTCCCCCGATAGGTACGGGGTTACTGAAGCTTTCTTT. The rearrangement joins TRBV7-9 to TRBJ1-1; D ambiguous. Germline V lookup: CDR1 SEHNR, CDR2 FQNEAQ (reference sequence). Deletions cut 7 bases from V and 5 bases from J, with 23 bases between. There are 16 residues in the CDR3.

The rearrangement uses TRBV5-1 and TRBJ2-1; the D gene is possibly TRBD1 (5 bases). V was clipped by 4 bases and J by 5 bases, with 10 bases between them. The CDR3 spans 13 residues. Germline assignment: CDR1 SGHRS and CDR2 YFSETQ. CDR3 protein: CASSPDSHNEQFF. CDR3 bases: TGCGCCAGCAGCCCCGACAGCCACAATGAGCAGTTCTTC.

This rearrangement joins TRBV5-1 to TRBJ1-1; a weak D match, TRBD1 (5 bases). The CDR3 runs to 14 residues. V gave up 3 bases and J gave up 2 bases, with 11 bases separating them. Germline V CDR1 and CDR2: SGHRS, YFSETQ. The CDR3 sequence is CASSWGGGNTEAFF. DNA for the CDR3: TGCGCCAGCAGCTGGGGCGGGGGTAACACTGAAGCTTTCTTT.

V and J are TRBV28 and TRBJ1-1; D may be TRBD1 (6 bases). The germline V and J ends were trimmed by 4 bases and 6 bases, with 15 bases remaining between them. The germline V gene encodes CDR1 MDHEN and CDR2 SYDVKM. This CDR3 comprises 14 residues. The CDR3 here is CASSSPPGGPEAFF. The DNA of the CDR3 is TGTGCCAGCAGTTCGCCCCCGGGGGGGCCTGAAGCTTTCTTT.

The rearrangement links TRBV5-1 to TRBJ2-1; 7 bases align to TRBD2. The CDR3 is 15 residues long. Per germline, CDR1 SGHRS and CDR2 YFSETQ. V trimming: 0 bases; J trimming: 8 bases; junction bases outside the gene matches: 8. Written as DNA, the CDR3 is TGCGCCAGCAGCTTGGTCAGCGGGGCCCAGGATGAGCAGTTCTTC. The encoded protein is CASSLVSGAQDEQFF.

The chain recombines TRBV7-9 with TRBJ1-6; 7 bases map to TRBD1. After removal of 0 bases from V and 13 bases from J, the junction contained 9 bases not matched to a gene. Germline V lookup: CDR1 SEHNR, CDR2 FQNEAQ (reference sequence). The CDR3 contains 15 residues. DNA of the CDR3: TGTGCCAGCAGCTTAGCGGAGACAGGGCGAAGGCCCCTCCACTTT. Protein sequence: CASSLAETGRRPLHF.

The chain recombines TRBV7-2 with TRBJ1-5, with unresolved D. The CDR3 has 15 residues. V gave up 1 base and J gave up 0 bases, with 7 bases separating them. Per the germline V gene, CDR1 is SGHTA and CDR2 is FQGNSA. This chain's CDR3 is CASSLGSTSNQPQHF. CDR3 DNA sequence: TGTGCCAGCAGCTTAGGTAGCACTAGCAATCAGCCCCAGCATTTT.

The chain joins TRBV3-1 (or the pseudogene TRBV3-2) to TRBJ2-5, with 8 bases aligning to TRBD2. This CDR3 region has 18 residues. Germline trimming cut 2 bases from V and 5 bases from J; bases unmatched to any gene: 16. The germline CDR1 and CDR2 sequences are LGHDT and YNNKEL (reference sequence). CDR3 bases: TGTGCCAGCAGCCAACAGGAGGGCACCTCGGGAGGGGGGGAGACCCAGTACTTC. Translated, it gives CASSQQEGTSGGGETQYF.

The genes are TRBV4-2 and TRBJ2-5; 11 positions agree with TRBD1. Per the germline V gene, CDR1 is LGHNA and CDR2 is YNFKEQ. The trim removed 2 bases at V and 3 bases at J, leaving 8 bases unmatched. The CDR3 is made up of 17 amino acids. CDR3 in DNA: TGTGCCAGCAGCCAACAGGACAGGGGGCCCGGAAAAGAGACCCAGTACTTC. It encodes CASSQQDRGPGKETQYF.

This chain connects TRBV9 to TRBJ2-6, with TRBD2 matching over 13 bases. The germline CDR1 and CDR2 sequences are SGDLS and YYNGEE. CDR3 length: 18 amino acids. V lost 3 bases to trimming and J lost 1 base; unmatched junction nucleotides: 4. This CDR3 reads CASSGLAGGLSGANVLTF. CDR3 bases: TGTGCCAGCAGCGGACTAGCGGGGGGCCTGTCTGGGGCCAACGTCCTGACTTTC.

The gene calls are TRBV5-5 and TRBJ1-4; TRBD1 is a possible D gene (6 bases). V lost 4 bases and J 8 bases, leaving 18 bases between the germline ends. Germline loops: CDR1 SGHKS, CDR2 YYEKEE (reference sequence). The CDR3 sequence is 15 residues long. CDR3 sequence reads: CASSPLGGALEKLFF. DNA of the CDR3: TGTGCCAGCAGCCCCTTAGGGGGGGCGTTGGAAAAACTGTTTTTT.

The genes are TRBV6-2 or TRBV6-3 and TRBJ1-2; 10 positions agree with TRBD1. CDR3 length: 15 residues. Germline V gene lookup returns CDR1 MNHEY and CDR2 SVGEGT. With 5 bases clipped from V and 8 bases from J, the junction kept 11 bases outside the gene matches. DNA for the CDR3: TGTGCCAGCAGTCATCCCGGGACAGGGGCTTGGGGCTACACCTTC. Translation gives CASSHPGTGAWGYTF.

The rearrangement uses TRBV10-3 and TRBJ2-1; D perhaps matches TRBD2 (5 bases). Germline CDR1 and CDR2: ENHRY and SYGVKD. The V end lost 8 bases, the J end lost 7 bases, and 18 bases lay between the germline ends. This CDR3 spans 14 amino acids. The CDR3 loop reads CAIQDGVSGNEQFF. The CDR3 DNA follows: TGTGCCATCCAAGACGGGGTTTCGGGGAATGAGCAGTTCTTC.

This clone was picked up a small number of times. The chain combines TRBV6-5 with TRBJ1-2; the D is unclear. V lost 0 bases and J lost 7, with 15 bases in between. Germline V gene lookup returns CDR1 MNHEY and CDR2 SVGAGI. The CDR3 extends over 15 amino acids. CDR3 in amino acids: CASSYSRGLFRGYTF. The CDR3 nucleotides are TGTGCCAGCAGTTACTCGAGAGGGTTGTTTCGTGGCTACACCTTC.

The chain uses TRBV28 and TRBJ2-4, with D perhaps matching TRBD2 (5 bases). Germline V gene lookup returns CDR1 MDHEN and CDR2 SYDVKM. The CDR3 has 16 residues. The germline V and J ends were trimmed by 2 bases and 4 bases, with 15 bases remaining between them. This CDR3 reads CASSLPGLGIKNIQYF. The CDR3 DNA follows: TGTGCCAGCAGTTTACCGGGGTTGGGAATTAAAAACATTCAGTACTTC.

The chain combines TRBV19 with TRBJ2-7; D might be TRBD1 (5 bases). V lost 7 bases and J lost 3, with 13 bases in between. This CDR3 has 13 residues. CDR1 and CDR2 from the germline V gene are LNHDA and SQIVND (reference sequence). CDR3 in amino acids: CASTPGSGYEQYF. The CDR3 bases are TGTGCCAGTACCCCAGGGTCCGGCTACGAGCAGTACTTC.

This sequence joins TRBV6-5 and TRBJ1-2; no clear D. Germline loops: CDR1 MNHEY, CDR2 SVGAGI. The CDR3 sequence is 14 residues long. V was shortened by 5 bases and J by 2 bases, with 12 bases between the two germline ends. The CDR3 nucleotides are TGTGCCAGCAGTCCCGGGAGGCAGAACTATGGCTACACCTTC. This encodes CASSPGRQNYGYTF.

The CDR3 sequence is CATSREGREGQPQHF. DNA of the CDR3: TGTGCCACCAGCAGAGAGGGCAGGGAGGGTCAGCCCCAGCATTTT. The chain uses TRBV15 and TRBJ1-5, with D maybe TRBD1 (5 bases). CDR3 length: 15 residues. CDR1 is LNHNV and CDR2 is YYDKDF in the germline V gene (reference sequence). Trimming took 0 bases from V and 6 from J, leaving 12 bases between them.

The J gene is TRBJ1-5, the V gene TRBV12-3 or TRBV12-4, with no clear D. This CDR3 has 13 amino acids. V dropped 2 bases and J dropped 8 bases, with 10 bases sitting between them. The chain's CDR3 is CASSLTRGEPQHF. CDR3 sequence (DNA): TGTGCCAGCAGTTTAACCCGCGGCGAGCCCCAGCATTTT.

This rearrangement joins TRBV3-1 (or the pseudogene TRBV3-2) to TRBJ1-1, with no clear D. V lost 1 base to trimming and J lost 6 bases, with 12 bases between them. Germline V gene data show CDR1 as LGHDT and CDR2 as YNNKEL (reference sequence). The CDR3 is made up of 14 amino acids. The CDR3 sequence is CASSQAGPAAEAFF. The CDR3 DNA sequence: TGTGCCAGCAGCCAAGCTGGGCCAGCAGCTGAAGCTTTCTTT.

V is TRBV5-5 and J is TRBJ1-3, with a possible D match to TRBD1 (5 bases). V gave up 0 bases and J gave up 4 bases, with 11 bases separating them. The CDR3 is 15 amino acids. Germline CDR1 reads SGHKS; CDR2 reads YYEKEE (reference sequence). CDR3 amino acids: CASSLVPQGGNTIYF. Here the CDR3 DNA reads TGTGCCAGCAGCTTGGTCCCGCAGGGAGGAAACACCATATATTTT.

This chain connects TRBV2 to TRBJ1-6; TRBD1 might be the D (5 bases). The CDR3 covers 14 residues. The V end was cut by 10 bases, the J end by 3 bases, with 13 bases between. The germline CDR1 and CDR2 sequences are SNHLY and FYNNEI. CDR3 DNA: TGTGCCACCCGGGGGGGGATCTATAATTCACCCCTCCACTTT. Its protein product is CATRGGIYNSPLHF.

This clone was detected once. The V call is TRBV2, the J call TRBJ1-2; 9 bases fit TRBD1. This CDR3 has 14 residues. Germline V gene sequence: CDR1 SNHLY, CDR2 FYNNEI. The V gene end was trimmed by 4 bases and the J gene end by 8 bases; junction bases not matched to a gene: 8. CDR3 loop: CASSGDREVGGYTF. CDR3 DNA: TGTGCCAGCAGTGGGGACAGGGAAGTAGGGGGCTACACCTTC.

CDR3 loop: CASSPNRGGGYTF. In DNA form, the CDR3 reads TGTGCCAGCAGCCCCAACAGGGGCGGGGGCTACACCTTC. The chain combines TRBV11-2 with TRBJ1-2; 7 bases are a match to TRBD1. Looked up from germline, CDR1 is SGHAT and CDR2 is FQNNGV. V trimming: 5 bases; J trimming: 8 bases; junction bases outside the gene matches: 8. The CDR3 has 13 amino acids. Combining the CDR3 with reference TRBV11-2 and TRBJ1-2 gives the whole variable domain EAGVAQSPRYKIIEKRQSVAFWCNPISGHATLYWYQQILGQGPKLLIQFQNNGVVDDSQLPKDRFSAERLKGVDSTLKIQPAKLEDSAVYLCASSPNRGGGYTFGSGTRLTVV.

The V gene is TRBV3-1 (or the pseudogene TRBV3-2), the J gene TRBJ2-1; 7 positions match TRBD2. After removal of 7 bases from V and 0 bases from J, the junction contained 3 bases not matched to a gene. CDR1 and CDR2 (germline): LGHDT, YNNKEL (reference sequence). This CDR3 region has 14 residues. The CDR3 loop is CASTWGGSYNEQFF. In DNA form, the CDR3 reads TGTGCCAGCACCTGGGGGGGCTCCTACAATGAGCAGTTCTTC.

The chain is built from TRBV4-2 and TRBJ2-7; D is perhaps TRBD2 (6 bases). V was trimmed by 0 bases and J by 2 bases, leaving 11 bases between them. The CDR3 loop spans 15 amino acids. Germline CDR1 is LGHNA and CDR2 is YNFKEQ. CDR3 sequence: CASSQEFGGAYEQYF. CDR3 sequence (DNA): TGTGCCAGCAGCCAAGAATTCGGGGGAGCCTACGAGCAGTACTTC.